This entry lists 5 T cell receptor beta chains sequenced from one sample in a study of cytomegalovirus exposure and HLA in healthy donors. Primers for the PCR totalled 60 Vbeta and 13 Jbeta. Using immunoSEQ multiplex PCR, the repertoire was profiled, and TCRdb retains in-frame clones only, with some absent. The data hold roughly 200,000 clones, with around three quarters observed a single time. Sequencing used PBMCs. These receptors originate from a woman in her thirties in good health and CMV-seropositive.

The chain carries TRBV19 and TRBJ2-5; TRBD2 aligns across 7 bases. Germline V gene lookup returns CDR1 LNHDA and CDR2 SQIVND (reference sequence). The CDR3 spans 13 residues. V lost 6 bases to trimming and J lost 2 bases; unmatched junction nucleotides: 3. The chain's CDR3 is CASREGGQETQYF. As DNA, the CDR3 is TGTGCCAGTAGGGAGGGAGGGCAAGAGACCCAGTACTTC. Full variable domain (missing parts from reference TRBV19 and TRBJ2-5): DGGITQSPKYLFRKEGQNVTLSCEQNLNHDAMYWYRQDPGQGLRLIYYSQIVNDFQKGDIAEGYSVSREKKESFPLTVTSAQKNPTAFYLCASREGGQETQYFGPGTRLLVL.

The chain is built from TRBV27 and TRBJ1-6; no firm D call. Trimming removed 3 bases at V and 5 bases at J, with 5 bases between. This CDR3 is built from 13 residues. The V gene's germline CDR1 is MNHEY and CDR2 SMNVEV (reference sequence). This chain's CDR3 is CASSFYHNSPLHF. CDR3 DNA: TGTGCCAGCAGTTTTTATCATAATTCACCCCTCCACTTT.

The chain combines TRBV2 with TRBJ1-2, with a tentative D call TRBD1 (5 bases). This CDR3 has 14 amino acids. Trimming removed 2 bases from V and 2 bases from J, with 9 bases in between. Germline V CDR1 and CDR2: SNHLY, FYNNEI. The CDR3 DNA reads as TGTGCCAGCAGTGAATCCACAGGCAACTATGGCTACACCTTC. Translating gives CASSESTGNYGYTF.

The CDR3 sequence: CASSAGGAGANVLTF. Here the CDR3 DNA reads TGCGCCAGCAGCGCCGGGGGAGCTGGGGCCAACGTCCTGACTTTC. V is TRBV10-1 and J is TRBJ2-6, with D possibly TRBD2 on 6 matching bases. Trimming removed 6 bases at V and 2 bases at J, with 11 bases between. The CDR3 length is 15 residues. Germline values: CDR1 WNHNN, CDR2 SYGVQD (reference sequence).

CDR3 residues: CASSSDSAADYGYTF. The CDR3 bases are TGTGCCAGCAGCTCCGACAGTGCGGCGGACTATGGCTACACCTTC. V is TRBV11-1 and J is TRBJ1-2, with D tentatively TRBD1 (5 bases). Between the trimmed V and J ends, which lost 4 bases and 3 bases, there was a span of 15 bases. The CDR3 runs to 15 residues. The germline V gene encodes CDR1 SGHAT and CDR2 FQDESV (reference sequence).